This T cell receptor (beta chain) was recorded in a study of human T cells and chemical hapten exposure. Across the study: Investigators sensitized about 2 cm by about 2 cm of upper inner arm skin with 2% DPC. Patients, chiefly female, had alopecia areata, totalis or universalis. Overall study results and limits: The number of TCRs over 1 in 1000 frequency stayed unchanged after DPC.

Germline loops: CDR1 SGHVS, CDR2 FNYEAQ. The CDR3 length is 13 residues. V dropped 5 bases and J dropped 6 bases, with 13 bases sitting between them. Time point: patch test 3, about 24 weeks after DPC sensitization. Treatment reported: therapeutic diphenylcyclopropenone sensitization with weekly scalp DPC. From the RACE reads, TCRdb called clonotypes with MiXCR, one entry per CDR3 protein. Altogether approximately 160,000 distinct CDR3 sequences are present, about 27% being singletons, with the ten largest covering 2.1%. This clonotype was seen a few times. The antigen remains unidentified. Sequences were derived from whole blood, sampled in connection with sensitization to the hapten diphenylcyclopropenone (DPC). The V and J genes are TRBV7-6 and TRBJ1-2, with D possibly being TRBD1 (5 bases). The TCR was taken from a woman aged 18-29 years with alopecia areata. Some clones in this sample may be carry-over from other donors' samples. The CDR3 DNA follows: TGTGCCAGCAGCACGACAGTGTATGATGGCTACACCTTC. This codes for CASSTTVYDGYTF.